Below, one TCR beta chain is given with its context. The data are from a study of blood T cells in healthy people across ages. The CDR3 covers 15 residues. The germline V gene encodes CDR1 DFQATT and CDR2 SNEGSKA (reference sequence). The V segment lost 2 bases and the J segment 4 bases; nucleotides outside the gene matches: 6. Using a J-beta primer mix together with a sample-barcoded 5' primer, a second PCR was run for 7 to 11 cycles. TCRdb reprocessed the 5' RACE reads with MiXCR, giving one entry per CDR3 protein. The sample carries over a million distinct CDR3 sequences, almost 60% recorded once. This TCR was recovered from a man aged 18 to 29 in good health. The V call is TRBV20-1, the J call TRBJ2-1; 9 bases agree with TRBD2. Sequences were obtained from blood. The CDR3 spells CSARPGTSIYNEQFF. CDR3 in DNA: TGCAGTGCTAGACCTGGGACTAGCATATACAATGAGCAGTTCTTC.